This paragraph reports one TCR beta chain. What it binds is not known. RNA was isolated from duplicate vials, each containing 150,000 sorted CD8+ T cells, for every subset. The TCR beta sequencing libraries came from UMI-labeled 5' RACE. TCRdb re-called the 5' RACE reads and shows each CDR3 protein once, DNA omitted. Seen in this sample are 6,500 to 9,000 distinct CDR3 sequences; the ten most common clones hold over 20%. This sample was taken from a study of human CD8 memory T cell subsets. Notes on the study in general: From the Chao1 estimates, stem-like memory T cells appeared to be more diverse than precursor exhausted T cells. Overlapping only minimally, the repertoires of stem-like memory and precursor exhausted T cells were largely separate from each other.

The sequencing sample was made of CD8+ T cells from PBMCs. The TCR was taken from a human donor in good health.

CDR3 region: CSARGTDTQYF. J is TRBJ2-3 and V is TRBV20-1. Germline loops: CDR1 DFQATT, CDR2 SNEGSKA (reference sequence). CDR3 length: 11 residues.